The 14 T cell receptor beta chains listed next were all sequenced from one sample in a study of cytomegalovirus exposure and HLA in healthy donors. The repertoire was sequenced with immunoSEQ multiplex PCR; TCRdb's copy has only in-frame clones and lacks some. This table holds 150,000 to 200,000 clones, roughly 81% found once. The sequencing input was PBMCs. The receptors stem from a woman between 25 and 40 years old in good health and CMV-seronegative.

The CDR3 DNA sequence: TGCGCCAGCAGTGAGAGGGGACTGACCTACGAGCAGTACTTC. Its protein is CASSERGLTYEQYF. The chain uses TRBV10-1 and TRBJ2-7; tentative D call: TRBD2 (6 bases). Germline lookup yields CDR1 WNHNN and CDR2 SYGVQD (reference sequence). V dropped 2 bases and J dropped 2 bases, with 10 bases sitting between them. There are 14 residues in the CDR3.

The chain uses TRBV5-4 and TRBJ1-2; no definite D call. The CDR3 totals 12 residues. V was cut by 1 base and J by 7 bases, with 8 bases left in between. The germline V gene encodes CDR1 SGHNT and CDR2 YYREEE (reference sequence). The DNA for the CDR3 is TGTGCCAGCAGCTTGAACGCGGTTGGCTACACCTTC. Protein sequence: CASSLNAVGYTF.

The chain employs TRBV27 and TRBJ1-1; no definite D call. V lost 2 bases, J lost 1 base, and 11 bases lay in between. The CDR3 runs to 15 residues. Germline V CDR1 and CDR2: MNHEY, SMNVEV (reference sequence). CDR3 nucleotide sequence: TGTGCCAGCAGTTTAGTGAGGGCCTCGAACACTGAAGCTTTCTTT. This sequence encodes CASSLVRASNTEAFF.

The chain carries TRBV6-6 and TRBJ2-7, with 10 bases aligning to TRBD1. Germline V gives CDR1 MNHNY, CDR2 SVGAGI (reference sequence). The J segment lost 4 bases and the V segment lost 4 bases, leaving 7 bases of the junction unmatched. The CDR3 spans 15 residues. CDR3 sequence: CASSSKPGQGYEQYF. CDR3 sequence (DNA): TGTGCCAGCAGTTCTAAGCCGGGACAGGGGTACGAGCAGTACTTC.

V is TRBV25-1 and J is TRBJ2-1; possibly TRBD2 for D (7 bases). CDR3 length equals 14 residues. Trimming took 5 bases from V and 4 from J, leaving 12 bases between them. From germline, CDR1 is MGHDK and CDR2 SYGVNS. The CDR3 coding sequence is TGTGCCAGCAGTCGACGGGGGGCGTACAATGAGCAGTTCTTC. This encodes CASSRRGAYNEQFF.

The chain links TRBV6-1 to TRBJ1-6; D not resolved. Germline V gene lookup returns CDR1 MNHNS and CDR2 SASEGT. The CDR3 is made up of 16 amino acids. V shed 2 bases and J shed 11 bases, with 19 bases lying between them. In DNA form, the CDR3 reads TGTGCCAGCAGTGAAATCGTGGGCCATCTACCTACACCCCTCCACTTT. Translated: CASSEIVGHLPTPLHF.

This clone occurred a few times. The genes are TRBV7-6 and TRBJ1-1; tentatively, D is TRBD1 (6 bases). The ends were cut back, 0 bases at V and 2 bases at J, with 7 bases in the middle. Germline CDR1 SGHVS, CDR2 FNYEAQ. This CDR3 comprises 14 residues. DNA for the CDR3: TGTGCCAGCAGCTTAGCGGACAGTAACACTGAAGCTTTCTTT. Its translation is CASSLADSNTEAFF.

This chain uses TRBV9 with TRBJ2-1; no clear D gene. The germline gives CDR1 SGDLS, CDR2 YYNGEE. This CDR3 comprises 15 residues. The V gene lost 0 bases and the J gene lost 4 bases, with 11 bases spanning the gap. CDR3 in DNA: TGTGCCAGCAGCGTAGAAACAACGCGGTACAATGAGCAGTTCTTC. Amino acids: CASSVETTRYNEQFF. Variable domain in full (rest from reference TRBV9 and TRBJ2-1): DSGVTQTPKHLITATGQRVTLRCSPRSGDLSVYWYQQSLDQGLQFLIQYYNGEERAKGNILERFSAQQFPDLHSELNLSSLELGDSALYFCASSVETTRYNEQFFGPGTRLTVL.

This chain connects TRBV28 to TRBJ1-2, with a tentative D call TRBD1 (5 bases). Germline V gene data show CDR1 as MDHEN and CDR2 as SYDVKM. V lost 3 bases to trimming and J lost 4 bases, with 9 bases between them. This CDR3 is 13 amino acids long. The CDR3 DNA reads TGTGCCAGCAGTTTCAGGGTAACCTATGGCTACACCTTC. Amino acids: CASSFRVTYGYTF.

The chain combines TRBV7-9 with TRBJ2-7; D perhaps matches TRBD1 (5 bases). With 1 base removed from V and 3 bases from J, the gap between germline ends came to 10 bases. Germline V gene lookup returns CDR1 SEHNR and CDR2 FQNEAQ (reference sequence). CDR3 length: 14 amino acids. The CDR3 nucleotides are TGTGCCAGCAGCTTAGTCCCTGACAGCTACGAGCAGTACTTC. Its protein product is CASSLVPDSYEQYF.

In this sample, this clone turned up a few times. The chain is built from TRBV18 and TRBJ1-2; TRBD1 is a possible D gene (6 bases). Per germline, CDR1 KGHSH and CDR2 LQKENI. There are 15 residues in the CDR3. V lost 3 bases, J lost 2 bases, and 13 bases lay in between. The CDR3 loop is CASSPLGQRNYGYTF. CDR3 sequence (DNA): TGTGCCAGCTCACCCCTGGGACAACGGAACTATGGCTACACCTTC.

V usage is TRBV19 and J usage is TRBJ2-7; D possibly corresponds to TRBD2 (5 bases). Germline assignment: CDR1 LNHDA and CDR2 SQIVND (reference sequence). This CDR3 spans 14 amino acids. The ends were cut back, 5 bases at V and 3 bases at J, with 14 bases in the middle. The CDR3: CASSFSDLLYEQYF. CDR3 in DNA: TGTGCCAGTAGTTTCTCGGACTTGCTCTACGAGCAGTACTTC.

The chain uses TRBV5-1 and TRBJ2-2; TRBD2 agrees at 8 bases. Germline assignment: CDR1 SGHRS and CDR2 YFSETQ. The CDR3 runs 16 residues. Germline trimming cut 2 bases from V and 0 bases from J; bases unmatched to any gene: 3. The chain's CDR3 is CASSLALAANTGELFF. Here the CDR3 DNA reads TGCGCCAGCAGCTTAGCACTAGCGGCGAACACCGGGGAGCTGTTTTTT.

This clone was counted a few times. CDR3 in DNA: TGTGCCACCAGCAGGAGGCTAGCGGGGGGGCAAAGAGATACGCAGTATTTT. This codes for CATSRRLAGGQRDTQYF. V and J are TRBV15 and TRBJ2-3; 12 positions agree with TRBD2. CDR3 length equals 17 residues. The germline gives CDR1 LNHNV, CDR2 YYDKDF (reference sequence). With 3 bases clipped from V and 5 bases from J, the junction kept 9 bases outside the gene matches.